This T cell receptor beta chain was sequenced during a study of identifying expanded T cells in peripheral blood. Healthy donors had no documented immune events, such as infections, while sampled. TCRdb's copy holds only in-frame clones and misses some; the assay was immunoSEQ multiplex PCR. Among approximately 100,000 clones listed, about 87% were seen once. On this clone: What it binds is not known.

Study-wide findings and caveats: Variance in clone template counts between roughly two-week samples significantly increased with total template count across all healthy donors. Technical replicates showed about 1.1 changed clones; approximately two weeks around 15; four weeks 19.

The origin of this receptor is a person between 18 and 75 years old in good health. Sequenced material: blood.

The chain's CDR3 is CAWRAPSGATQYF. The CDR3 region has the DNA TGTGCCTGGAGGGCCCCTAGCGGAGCGACCCAGTACTTC. V and J are TRBV30 and TRBJ2-5; 7 bases are shared with TRBD2. Germline V CDR1 and CDR2: GTSNPN, SVGIG (reference sequence). V gave up 3 bases and J gave up 7 bases; unmatched junction bases: 8. The length of the CDR3 is 13 residues.